This TCR beta chain was documented in a study of cytomegalovirus exposure and HLA in healthy donors. Turning to the study itself: Early release data held 85 million or so unique TCRs from HLA-typed donors.

PCR amplification relied on 60 Vbeta primers (plus 13 Jbeta primers). Profiled with immunoSEQ multiplex PCR; TCRdb holds only in-frame clones, not every one. Of 12,000 to 15,000 clones listed, 55% to 75% are singletons. Between the trimmed V and J ends, which lost 1 base and 6 bases, there was a span of 13 bases. Germline loops: CDR1 SQVTM, CDR2 ANQGSEA. This CDR3 spans 14 amino acids. Study findings and constraints: In a later analysis, at a false discovery rate of 0.05, 17,000 or so TCR beta sequences were associated with HLA alleles. A prior analysis recorded that most TCR beta V segments were productive about 87% or about 30% of the time. In a later analysis, parvovirus B19, influenza, CMV and Epstein-Barr virus appeared linked to several top co-occurrence clusters.

Remarks on this clone: Its antigen is unknown.

The source of this sequence is a woman between 45 and 65 years old in good health and CMV-seropositive. Sequenced sample: PBMCs. This chain joins TRBV29-1 and TRBJ2-1, with D possibly being TRBD2 (5 bases). The CDR3 DNA reads TGCAGCGTTGAAGCGATTGGGCTAGCCAATGAGCAGTTCTTC. Its protein product is CSVEAIGLANEQFF.